This TCR beta chain was captured in a study of T cell changes during pregnancy in multiple sclerosis. CDR3 size: 12 residues. Germline loops: CDR1 MDHEN, CDR2 SYDVKM. Trimming cost V 1 base and J 6 bases, with 7 bases left between them. Sequencing was performed with immunoSEQ multiplex PCR; in TCRdb, only in-frame clones are kept and a portion is missing. In the table there are 50,000 or so clones, about 92% of which are singletons. The J gene is TRBJ2-7, the V gene TRBV28; D uncertain. The receptor was isolated from a female donor with multiple sclerosis, enrolled in a pregnancy study. The source material was CD4+ T cells from peripheral blood mononuclear cells, sampled after pregnancy. This chain's CDR3 is CASSLLTREQYF. CDR3 DNA sequence: TGTGCCAGCAGTTTATTGACTCGCGAGCAGTACTTC.